Listed below are T cell receptor beta chains from one sample, sequenced in a study of T cells expressing NK-cell markers. Reprocessing the 5' RACE reads, TCRdb reports a single entry for every CDR3 protein and omits DNA. This sample's clone table lists about 260,000 distinct CDR3 sequences. Sequenced sample: blood T cells: a sorted CD56 or NKG2C T cell subset, CD4+ or CD8+ T cells, or bulk PBMC T cells (not recorded which). The receptors come from a man aged 18 to 30 in good health. The CDR3 runs from the conserved cysteine through the conserved F or W.

v_call	j_call	cdr3_aa
TRBV10-3	TRBJ1-4	CASRDREEKLFF
TRBV12-3/TRBV12-4	TRBJ1-3	CASSYQAVYSGNTIYF
TRBV27	TRBJ2-7	CASRKTGGSEQYF
TRBV30	TRBJ2-3	CAWSAPGQGTDTQYF
TRBV25-1	TRBJ2-3	CASSAVYNSDTQYF
TRBV18	TRBJ2-1	CASSLQQGSFSNEQFF
TRBV6-2/TRBV6-3	TRBJ1-2	CASLRDSGQRGYTF
TRBV20-1	TRBJ2-3	CSARGEGGPHTQYF
TRBV7-9	TRBJ1-4	CASSPRTAEKLFF
TRBV7-6	TRBJ2-2	CASSLANGLNTGELFF
TRBV6-5	TRBJ1-1	CASSYSTGQGGTEAFF
TRBV6-1	TRBJ1-1	CASRVGGYTEAFF
TRBV6-6	TRBJ2-3	CASARLGDTQYF
TRBV6-2/TRBV6-3	TRBJ2-5	CASREASGSVMETQYF
TRBV6-1	TRBJ2-5	CASSPSGTGHQETQYF
TRBV5-6	TRBJ2-3	CASSLSVWFTDTQYF
TRBV20-1	TRBJ1-5	CSAIILTDSNQPQHF
TRBV24-1	TRBJ2-5	CATSDPGTGEETQYF
TRBV7-9	TRBJ2-6	CASSHSGGTGANVLTF
TRBV20-1	TRBJ1-2	CSAKSAPNYGYTF
TRBV5-1	TRBJ2-2	CASSSGPTGELFF
TRBV20-1	TRBJ1-2	CSASSRDIGYTF
TRBV19	TRBJ1-1	CASTRRALNTEAFF
TRBV20-1	TRBJ1-5	CSARKAGQADSNQPQHF
TRBV5-6	TRBJ2-2	CASSLWVLRAGELFF
TRBV12-3/TRBV12-4	TRBJ2-3	CASRTATFDTQYF
TRBV7-2	TRBJ2-7	CASSLGARSEQYF
TRBV12-3/TRBV12-4	TRBJ1-1	CASSQPPENTEAFF
TRBV5-1	TRBJ2-4	CASSLDNRGRAKNIQYF
TRBV5-4	TRBJ2-1	CASSHQNSDEQFF
TRBV9	TRBJ2-2	CASSLGQRANTGELFF
TRBV12-3/TRBV12-4	TRBJ1-6	CASSFGSRNYSPLHF
TRBV6-1	TRBJ2-1	CATRVGPLNEQFF
TRBV7-6	TRBJ2-1	CASSLGLAGLEQFF
TRBV2	TRBJ1-2	CASSATGFPLHLYGYTF
TRBV6-1	TRBJ2-7	CASSEDPLGQYF
TRBV12-3/TRBV12-4	TRBJ1-5	CASRASSDRNQPQHF
TRBV5-4	TRBJ1-1	CASSSTTQALNTEAFF